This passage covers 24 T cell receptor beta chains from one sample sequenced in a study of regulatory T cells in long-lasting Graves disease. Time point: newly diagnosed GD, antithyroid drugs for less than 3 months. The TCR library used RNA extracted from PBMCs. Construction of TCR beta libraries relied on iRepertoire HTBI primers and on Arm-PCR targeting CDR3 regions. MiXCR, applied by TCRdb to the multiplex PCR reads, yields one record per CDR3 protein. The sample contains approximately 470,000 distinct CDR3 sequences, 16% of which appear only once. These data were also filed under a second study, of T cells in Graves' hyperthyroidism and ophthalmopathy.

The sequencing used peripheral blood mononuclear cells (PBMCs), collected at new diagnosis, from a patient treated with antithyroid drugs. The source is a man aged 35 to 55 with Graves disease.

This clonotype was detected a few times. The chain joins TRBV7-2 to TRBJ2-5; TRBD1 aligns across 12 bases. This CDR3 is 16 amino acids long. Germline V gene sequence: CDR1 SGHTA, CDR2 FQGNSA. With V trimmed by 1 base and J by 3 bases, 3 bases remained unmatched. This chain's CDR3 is CASSLGDRGLEETQYF. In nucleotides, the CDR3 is TGTGCCAGCAGCTTAGGGGACAGGGGGCTGGAAGAGACCCAGTACTTC.

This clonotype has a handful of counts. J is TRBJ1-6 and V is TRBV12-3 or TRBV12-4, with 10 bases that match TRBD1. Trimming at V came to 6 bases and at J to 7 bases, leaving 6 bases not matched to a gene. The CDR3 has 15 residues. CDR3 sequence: CASRGDRGENSPLHF. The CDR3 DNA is TGTGCCAGCAGGGGGGACAGGGGAGAGAATTCACCCCTCCACTTT.

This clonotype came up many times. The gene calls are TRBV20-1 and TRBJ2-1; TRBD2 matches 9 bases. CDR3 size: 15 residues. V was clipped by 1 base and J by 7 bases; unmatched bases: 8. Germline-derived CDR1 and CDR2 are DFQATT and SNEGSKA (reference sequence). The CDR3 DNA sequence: TGCAGTGCTAGAGTTAGCGGGAGCAGTAGGAATGAGCAGTTCTTC. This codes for CSARVSGSSRNEQFF.

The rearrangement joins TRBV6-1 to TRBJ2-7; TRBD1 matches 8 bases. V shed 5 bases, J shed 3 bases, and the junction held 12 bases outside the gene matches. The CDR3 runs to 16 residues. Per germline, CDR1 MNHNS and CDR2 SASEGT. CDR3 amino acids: CASSHTGTGVLYEQYF. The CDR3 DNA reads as TGTGCCAGCAGTCACACCGGGACAGGAGTCCTCTACGAGCAGTACTTC.

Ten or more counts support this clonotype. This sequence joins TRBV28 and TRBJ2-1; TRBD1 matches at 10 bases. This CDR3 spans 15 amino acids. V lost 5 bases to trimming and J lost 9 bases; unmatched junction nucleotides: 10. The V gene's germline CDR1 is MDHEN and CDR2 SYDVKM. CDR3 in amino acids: CASSHGTGVNSEQFF. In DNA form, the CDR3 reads TGTGCCAGCAGTCACGGGACAGGGGTGAATTCTGAGCAGTTCTTC.

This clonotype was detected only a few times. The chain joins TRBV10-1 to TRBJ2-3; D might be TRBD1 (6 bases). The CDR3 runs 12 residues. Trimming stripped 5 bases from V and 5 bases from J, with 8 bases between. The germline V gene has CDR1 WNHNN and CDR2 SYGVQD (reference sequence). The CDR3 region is CASSPDRDTQYF. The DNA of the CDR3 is TGCGCCAGCAGTCCGGACAGAGATACGCAGTATTTT.

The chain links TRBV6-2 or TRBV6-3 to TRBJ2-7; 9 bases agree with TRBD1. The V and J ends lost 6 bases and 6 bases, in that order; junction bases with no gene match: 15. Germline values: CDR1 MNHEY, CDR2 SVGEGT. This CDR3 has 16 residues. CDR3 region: CASSKTPGQGGGEQYF. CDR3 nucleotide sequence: TGTGCCAGCAGCAAGACTCCGGGACAGGGAGGTGGCGAGCAGTACTTC.

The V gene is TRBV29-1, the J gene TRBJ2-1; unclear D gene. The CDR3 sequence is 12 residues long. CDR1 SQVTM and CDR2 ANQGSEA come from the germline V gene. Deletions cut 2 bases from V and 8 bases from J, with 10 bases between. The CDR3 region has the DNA TGCAGCGTTGAAAAAGGGTCGGATGAGCAGTTCTTC. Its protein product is CSVEKGSDEQFF.

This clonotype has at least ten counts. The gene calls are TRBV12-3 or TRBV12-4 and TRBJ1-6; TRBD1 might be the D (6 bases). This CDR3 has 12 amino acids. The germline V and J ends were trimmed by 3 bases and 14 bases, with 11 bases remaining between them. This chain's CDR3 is CASSLGGLALHF. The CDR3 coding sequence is TGTGCCAGCAGTTTGGGGGGCTTGGCCCTCCACTTT.

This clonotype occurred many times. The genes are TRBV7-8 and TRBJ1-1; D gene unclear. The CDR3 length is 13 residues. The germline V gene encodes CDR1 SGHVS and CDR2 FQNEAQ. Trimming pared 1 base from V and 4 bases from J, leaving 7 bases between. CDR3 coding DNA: TGTGCCAGCAGCTTAGAATCTAGCACTGAAGCTTTCTTT. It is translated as CASSLESSTEAFF.

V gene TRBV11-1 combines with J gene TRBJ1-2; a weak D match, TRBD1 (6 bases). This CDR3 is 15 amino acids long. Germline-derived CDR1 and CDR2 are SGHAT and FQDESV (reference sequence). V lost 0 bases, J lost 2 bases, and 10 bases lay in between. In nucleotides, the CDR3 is TGTGCCAGCAGCTTAGCGGCAGGGGAAAACTATGGCTACACCTTC. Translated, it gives CASSLAAGENYGYTF. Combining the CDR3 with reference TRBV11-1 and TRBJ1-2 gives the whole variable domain EAEVAQSPRYKITEKSQAVAFWCDPISGHATLYWYRQILGQGPELLVQFQDESVVDDSQLPKDRFSAERLKGVDSTLKIQPAELGDSAMYLCASSLAAGENYGYTFGSGTRLTVV.

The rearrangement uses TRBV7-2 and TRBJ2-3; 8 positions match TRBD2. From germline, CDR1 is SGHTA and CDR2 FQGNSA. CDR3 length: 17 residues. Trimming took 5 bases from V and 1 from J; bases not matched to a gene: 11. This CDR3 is CASSPRVAGTGTDTQYF. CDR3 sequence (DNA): TGTGCCAGCAGCCCCCGCGTAGCGGGAACTGGCACAGATACGCAGTATTTT.

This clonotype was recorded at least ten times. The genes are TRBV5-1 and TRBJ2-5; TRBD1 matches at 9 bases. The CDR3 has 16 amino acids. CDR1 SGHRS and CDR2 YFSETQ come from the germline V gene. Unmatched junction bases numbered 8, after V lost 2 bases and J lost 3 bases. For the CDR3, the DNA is TGCGCCAGCAGCTTAGAGGGGACAGGGAATGAAGAGACCCAGTACTTC. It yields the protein CASSLEGTGNEETQYF.

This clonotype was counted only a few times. The CDR3 region has the DNA TGTGCCATCAAGTATGGGACGCACTCCTACGAGCAGTACTTC. This encodes CAIKYGTHSYEQYF. The V call is TRBV10-3, the J call TRBJ2-7; D might be TRBD1 or TRBD2, each matching 5 bases. Germline-derived CDR1 and CDR2 are ENHRY and SYGVKD. V lost 7 bases to trimming and J lost 0 bases, with 13 bases between them. CDR3 length: 14 amino acids.

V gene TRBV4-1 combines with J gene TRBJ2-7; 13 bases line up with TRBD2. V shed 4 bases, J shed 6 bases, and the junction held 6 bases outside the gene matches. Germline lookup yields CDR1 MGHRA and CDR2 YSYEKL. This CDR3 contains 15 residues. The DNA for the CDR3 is TGCGCCAGCAGCCCAGGACTAGCGGGAGTCTCCGAGCAGTACTTC. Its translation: CASSPGLAGVSEQYF.

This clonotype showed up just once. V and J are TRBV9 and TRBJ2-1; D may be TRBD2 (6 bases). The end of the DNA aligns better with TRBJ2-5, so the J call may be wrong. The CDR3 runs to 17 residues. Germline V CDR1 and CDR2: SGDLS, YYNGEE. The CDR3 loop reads CASSVGTSRDLGETQYF. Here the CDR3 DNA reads TGTGCCAGCAGCGTAGGGACGTCGCGGGATCTAGGGGAGACCCAGTACTTC.

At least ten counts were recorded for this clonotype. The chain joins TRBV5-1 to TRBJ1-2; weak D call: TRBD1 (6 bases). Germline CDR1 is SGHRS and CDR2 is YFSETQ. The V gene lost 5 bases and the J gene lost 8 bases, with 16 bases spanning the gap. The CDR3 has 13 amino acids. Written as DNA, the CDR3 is TGCGCCAGCAGTTCGGGGGGCACTATCGGCTACACCTTC. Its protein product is CASSSGGTIGYTF.

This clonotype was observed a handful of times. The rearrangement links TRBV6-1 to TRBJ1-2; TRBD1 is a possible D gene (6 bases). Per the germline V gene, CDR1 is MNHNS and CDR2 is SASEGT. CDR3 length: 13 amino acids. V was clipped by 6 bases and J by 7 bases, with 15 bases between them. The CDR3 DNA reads TGTGCCAGCAGGCCTACAGGGAAGTCTGGCTACACCTTC. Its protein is CASRPTGKSGYTF.

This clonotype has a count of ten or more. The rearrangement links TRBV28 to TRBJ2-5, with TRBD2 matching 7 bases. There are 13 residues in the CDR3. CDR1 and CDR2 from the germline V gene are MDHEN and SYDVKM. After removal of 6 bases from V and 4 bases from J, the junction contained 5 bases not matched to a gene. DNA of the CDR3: TGTGCCAGCAGACCGTCGGGGGGAGAGACCCAGTACTTC. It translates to CASRPSGGETQYF.

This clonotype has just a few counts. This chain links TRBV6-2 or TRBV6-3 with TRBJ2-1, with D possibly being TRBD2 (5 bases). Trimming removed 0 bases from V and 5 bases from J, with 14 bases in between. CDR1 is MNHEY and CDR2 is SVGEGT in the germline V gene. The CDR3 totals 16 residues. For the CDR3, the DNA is TGTGCCAGCAGTTACTCCATTGGGCGGGTTAACAATGAGCAGTTCTTC. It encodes CASSYSIGRVNNEQFF.

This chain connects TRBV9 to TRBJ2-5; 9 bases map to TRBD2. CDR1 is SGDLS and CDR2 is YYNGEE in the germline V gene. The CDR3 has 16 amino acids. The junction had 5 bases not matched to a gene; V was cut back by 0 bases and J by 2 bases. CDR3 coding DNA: TGTGCCAGCAGCGTAGTGCCTAGCGGGACGCAAGAGACCCAGTACTTC. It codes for CASSVVPSGTQETQYF. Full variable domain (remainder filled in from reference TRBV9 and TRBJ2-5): DSGVTQTPKHLITATGQRVTLRCSPRSGDLSVYWYQQSLDQGLQFLIQYYNGEERAKGNILERFSAQQFPDLHSELNLSSLELGDSALYFCASSVVPSGTQETQYFGPGTRLLVL.

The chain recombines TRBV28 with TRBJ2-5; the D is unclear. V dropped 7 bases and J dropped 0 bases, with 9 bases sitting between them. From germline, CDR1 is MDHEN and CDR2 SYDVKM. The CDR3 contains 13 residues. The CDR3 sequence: CASTFPHQETQYF. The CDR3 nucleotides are TGTGCCAGCACGTTCCCCCACCAAGAGACCCAGTACTTC.

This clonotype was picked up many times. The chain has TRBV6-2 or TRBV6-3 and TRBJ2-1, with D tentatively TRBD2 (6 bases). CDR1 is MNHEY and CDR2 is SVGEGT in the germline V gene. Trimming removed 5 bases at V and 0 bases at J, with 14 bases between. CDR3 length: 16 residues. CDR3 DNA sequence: TGTGCCAGCAGTGAAGCAACGGGAGCCTCCTACAATGAGCAGTTCTTC. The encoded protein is CASSEATGASYNEQFF.

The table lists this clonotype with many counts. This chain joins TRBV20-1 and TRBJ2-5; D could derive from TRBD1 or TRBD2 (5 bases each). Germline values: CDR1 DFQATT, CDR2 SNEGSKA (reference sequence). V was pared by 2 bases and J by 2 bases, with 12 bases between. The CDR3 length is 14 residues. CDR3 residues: CSARLIEGQETQYF. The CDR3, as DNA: TGCAGTGCTAGACTGATCGAGGGGCAAGAGACCCAGTACTTC.